This T cell receptor beta chain is drawn from a study of beta chain features in type 1 diabetes. Study-wide context: Analysis included more than 90 million sorted cells drawn from all samples.

All of the isolated RNA was reverse transcribed, so expressed TCRB transcripts were sequenced. Naive, central memory and regulatory T cell samples averaged about 3.5 million reads. The table came from immunoSEQ multiplex PCR; TCRdb's copy has only in-frame clones and leaves some out. The data show around 310,000 clones, with roughly 9.6% seen just once and about 0.015% held by the top ten. Points on this clone: Its antigen is not identified.

Study-level results: Sequencing used cDNA, and cells with high TCR expression could therefore be over-represented. Shorter TCRB CDR3s, moderately but significantly so, were found in Type 1 diabetes patients in all four CD4+ subsets.

From germline, CDR1 is GTSNPN and CDR2 SVGIG (reference sequence). The CDR3 is 14 amino acids. The ends lost 3 bases at V and 2 bases at J; junction bases unmatched: 3. The chain joins TRBV30 to TRBJ1-4; 7 bases are a match to TRBD1. Sequenced material: naive CD4+ T cells from blood. This TCR derives from a woman aged 25 to 39 in good health. CDR3 sequence reads: CAWRTGTTNEKLFF. In nucleotides, the CDR3 is TGTGCCTGGAGGACAGGGACGACTAATGAAAAACTGTTTTTT.